Following are 21 T cell receptor beta chains from one sample sequenced in a study of shared clonotypes between healthy human individuals. This table comes from immunoSEQ multiplex PCR, and its TCRdb copy is limited to in-frame clones, with some not included. The table shows 400,000 to 600,000 clones, with about 80% occurring only once. Sequences were obtained from PBMCs. All receptors come from a woman aged 40-49 years in good health. Some clones in this sample may be carry-over from other donors' samples.

The chain has TRBV5-1 and TRBJ2-7, with TRBD1 identical over 11 bases. V lost 0 bases to trimming and J lost 6 bases; unmatched junction nucleotides: 5. Germline CDR1 SGHRS, CDR2 YFSETQ. The CDR3 contains 15 residues. This CDR3 is CASSLGGQGAGEQYF. The DNA for the CDR3 is TGCGCCAGCAGCTTGGGTGGACAGGGGGCTGGCGAGCAGTACTTC.

In its sample, this clone was seen once. The chain links TRBV11-2 to TRBJ1-4; D uncertain. V gave up 5 bases and J gave up 4 bases, with 8 bases separating them. This CDR3 region has 13 residues. Germline V CDR1 and CDR2: SGHAT, FQNNGV. This CDR3 is CASSRIINEKLFF. CDR3 in DNA: TGTGCCAGCAGCAGGATAATTAATGAAAAACTGTTTTTT.

V and J are TRBV27 and TRBJ2-7; tentative D call: TRBD1 (6 bases). The CDR3 covers 14 residues. Trimming pared 6 bases from V and 4 bases from J, leaving 16 bases between. The germline V gene has CDR1 MNHEY and CDR2 SMNVEV (reference sequence). CDR3 residues: CASSLNRAWYEQYF. CDR3 DNA: TGTGCCAGCAGCCTTAACAGGGCATGGTACGAGCAGTACTTC.

This clone was detected a few times. The V gene is TRBV5-1, the J gene TRBJ2-3; D remains unclear. From germline, CDR1 is SGHRS and CDR2 YFSETQ. The CDR3 has 15 amino acids. V shed 0 bases and J shed 2 bases, with 10 bases lying between them. CDR3 amino acids: CASSLGRGNTDTQYF. In DNA form, the CDR3 reads TGCGCCAGCAGCTTGGGTCGCGGTAACACAGATACGCAGTATTTT. Looking up the rest from reference TRBV5-1 and TRBJ2-3 gives the full variable domain: KAGVTQTPRYLIKTRGQQVTLSCSPISGHRSVSWYQQTPGQGLQFLFEYFSETQRNKGNFPGRFSGRQFSNSRSEMNVSTLELGDSALYLCASSLGRGNTDTQYFGPGTRLTVL.

The rearrangement links TRBV28 to TRBJ2-3; D is undetermined. Trimming removed 2 bases at V and 3 bases at J, with 6 bases between. Germline V CDR1 and CDR2: MDHEN, SYDVKM. The CDR3 is made up of 13 amino acids. CDR3 residues: CASSLRWTDTQYF. The DNA of the CDR3 is TGTGCCAGCAGTTTAAGGTGGACAGATACGCAGTATTTT.

The rearrangement links TRBV12-5 to TRBJ2-6, with D possibly TRBD2 on 6 matching bases. This CDR3 contains 19 residues. CDR1 is LGHNT and CDR2 is FRNRAP in the germline V gene. Trimming took 7 bases from V and 0 from J, leaving 22 bases between them. The chain's CDR3 is CASVKGWGDDCSGANVLTF. The CDR3 DNA is TGTGCTAGTGTTAAGGGTTGGGGGGACGATTGCTCTGGGGCCAACGTCCTGACTTTC. Full variable domain (outside the CDR3, taken from reference TRBV12-5 and TRBJ2-6): DARVTQTPRHKVTEMGQEVTMRCQPILGHNTVFWYRQTMMQGLELLAYFRNRAPLDDSGMPKDRFSAEMPDATLATLKIQPSEPRDSAVYFCASVKGWGDDCSGANVLTFGAGSRLTVL.

This clone came up a few times. The chain is built from TRBV4-2 and TRBJ1-1; tentatively, D is TRBD1 (6 bases). Per the germline V gene, CDR1 is LGHNA and CDR2 is YNFKEQ. The CDR3 has 16 residues. Trimming cost V 4 bases and J 4 bases, with 19 bases left between them. The CDR3 region has the DNA TGTGCCAGCAGCCGAGACGCGGACAGAACATTCACTGAAGCTTTCTTT. Protein sequence: CASSRDADRTFTEAFF.

The chain employs TRBV27 and TRBJ1-4; 8 bases are shared with TRBD1. The CDR3 consists of 15 residues. Germline V lookup: CDR1 MNHEY, CDR2 SMNVEV (reference sequence). The ends lost 4 bases at V and 11 bases at J; junction bases unmatched: 12. DNA for the CDR3: TGTGCCAGCAGTTCCGGCAGGGGGCGGGTGGATAAACTGTTTTTT. Translation: CASSSGRGRVDKLFF.

This clone was counted ten times or more. The sample carries other DNA sequences with the same CDR3. The chain uses TRBV5-8 and TRBJ2-6; possible D gene TRBD1, 5 bases. CDR3 length: 15 residues. CDR1 and CDR2 from the germline V gene are SGHTS and YDEGEE. V lost 3 bases and J lost 1, with 8 bases in between. Written as DNA, the CDR3 is TGTGCCAGCAGCTCCAGGGTATCTGGGGCCAACGTCCTGACTTTC. Translated, it gives CASSSRVSGANVLTF.

The chain joins TRBV30 to TRBJ2-1; 10 bases match TRBD1. Per germline, CDR1 GTSNPN and CDR2 SVGIG (reference sequence). The J segment lost 5 bases and the V segment lost 3 bases, leaving 4 bases of the junction unmatched. This CDR3 has 14 amino acids. The CDR3 spells CAWRTGGTDNEQFF. As DNA, the CDR3 is TGTGCCTGGAGGACAGGGGGCACTGACAATGAGCAGTTCTTC. Supplemented by reference TRBV30 and TRBJ2-1, the full variable domain reads SQTIHQWPATLVQPVGSPLSLECTVEGTSNPNLYWYRQAAGRGLQLLFYSVGIGQISSEVPQNLSASRPQDRQFILSSKKLLLSDSGFYLCAWRTGGTDNEQFFGPGTRLTVL.

The rearrangement uses TRBV7-2 and TRBJ2-7; D remains ambiguous. The V end was cut by 6 bases, the J end by 3 bases, with 6 bases between. Per germline, CDR1 SGHTA and CDR2 FQGNSA. The CDR3 extends over 11 amino acids. The CDR3 sequence is CASRDGYEQYF. The DNA for the CDR3 is TGTGCCAGCAGGGACGGCTACGAGCAGTACTTC.

The chain links TRBV6-1 to TRBJ2-3, with 12 bases lining up with TRBD2. The CDR3 runs 15 residues. V shed 5 bases, J shed 3 bases, and the junction held 3 bases outside the gene matches. Germline V CDR1 and CDR2: MNHNS, SASEGT. The CDR3 reads CASSRLAGVTDTQYF. The CDR3 DNA follows: TGTGCCAGCAGTCGACTAGCGGGAGTGACAGATACGCAGTATTTT.

This chain connects TRBV7-2 to TRBJ1-4; 8 nucleotides agree with TRBD1. The CDR3 sequence is 17 residues long. Losses at the gene ends were 1 base for V and 4 bases for J; bases not matched to a gene: 8. Germline CDR1 and CDR2: SGHTA and FQGNSA. The CDR3 loop reads CASSLDTWTGRNEKLFF. The CDR3 DNA sequence: TGTGCCAGCAGCTTAGACACCTGGACAGGGCGTAATGAAAAACTGTTTTTT.

This chain uses TRBV19 with TRBJ2-7; 7 nucleotides match TRBD1. Per the germline V gene, CDR1 is LNHDA and CDR2 is SQIVND (reference sequence). The V and J ends lost 6 bases and 6 bases, in that order; junction bases with no gene match: 14. The CDR3 spans 15 residues. CDR3 protein: CASRDPGQPISEQYF. DNA of the CDR3: TGTGCCAGTAGGGACCCGGGACAGCCGATTTCCGAGCAGTACTTC.

This clone was observed once. Other DNA sequences from this sample encode an identical CDR3 as well. The chain is built from TRBV7-6 and TRBJ2-7; D may match TRBD1 or TRBD2 (5 bases each). The CDR3 length is 15 residues. Germline V gene lookup returns CDR1 SGHVS and CDR2 FNYEAQ. Trimming left V 1 base short and J 2 bases short, with 12 bases between. The CDR3 DNA reads TGTGCCAGCAGCTTAGGGGGTGAGGGGACCTACGAGCAGTACTTC. This translates into CASSLGGEGTYEQYF.

This clone was observed a handful of times. The chain couples TRBV10-3 to TRBJ2-1, with a tentative D call TRBD2 (6 bases). The CDR3 contains 13 residues. V gave up 2 bases and J gave up 5 bases, with 7 bases separating them. From germline, CDR1 is ENHRY and CDR2 SYGVKD. Written as DNA, the CDR3 is TGTGCCATCAGTGAGGGACTAAACAATGAGCAGTTCTTC. Encoded protein: CAISEGLNNEQFF.

V and J are TRBV5-6 and TRBJ2-5; D is unresolved. Matching the DNA end better, TRBJ2-7 makes the J call doubtful. From germline, CDR1 is SGHDT and CDR2 YYEEEE. The CDR3 covers 12 residues. The chain's CDR3 is CASSLVRNEQYF. The CDR3 nucleotides read TGTGCCAGCAGCTTGGTTAGGAACGAGCAGTACTTC.

V is TRBV7-8 and J is TRBJ1-1; no clear D. V was clipped by 5 bases and J by 4 bases, with 11 bases between them. Per germline, CDR1 SGHVS and CDR2 FQNEAQ. The CDR3 covers 13 residues. The CDR3 DNA reads TGTGCCAGCAGCACCCAGTGGGGCACTGAAGCTTTCTTT. Amino acid sequence: CASSTQWGTEAFF.

This CDR3 is CASSATGELFF. DNA of the CDR3: TGTGCCAGTAGTGCCACCGGGGAGCTGTTTTTT. The chain couples TRBV19 to TRBJ2-2; D call uncertain. Germline CDR1 is LNHDA and CDR2 is SQIVND (reference sequence). This CDR3 contains 11 residues. Deletions cut 5 bases from V and 4 bases from J, with 2 bases between.

Concerning this clone: Other DNA variants within this sample encode the same CDR3. J is TRBJ2-5 and V is TRBV11-2; D may be TRBD1 (6 bases). Germline V CDR1 and CDR2: SGHAT, FQNNGV. Trimming stripped 1 base from V and 4 bases from J, with 10 bases between. This CDR3 has 14 residues. CDR3 bases: TGTGCCAGCAGCTTAGGTACAGGGTTAGAGACCCAGTACTTC. Its translation is CASSLGTGLETQYF. Using reference TRBV11-2 and TRBJ2-5 for the parts outside the CDR3, the full variable domain is EAGVAQSPRYKIIEKRQSVAFWCNPISGHATLYWYQQILGQGPKLLIQFQNNGVVDDSQLPKDRFSAERLKGVDSTLKIQPAKLEDSAVYLCASSLGTGLETQYFGPGTRLLVL.

This chain uses TRBV5-4 with TRBJ2-7; TRBD2 matches at 11 bases. In germline, CDR1 is SGHNT, CDR2 YYREEE (reference sequence). V was clipped by 4 bases and J by 2 bases; unmatched bases: 11. This CDR3 region has 17 residues. CDR3 nucleotide sequence: TGTGCCAGCAGCCCGAAACCCGGGACTAGCGGTACCTACGAGCAGTACTTC. Translated, it gives CASSPKPGTSGTYEQYF.